This T cell receptor beta chain comes out of a study of shared clonotypes between healthy human individuals. The germline gives CDR1 SGHDT, CDR2 YYEEEE. The V end was cut by 4 bases, the J end by 6 bases, with 18 bases between. The CDR3 runs to 15 residues. Clones were sequenced by immunoSEQ multiplex PCR, and TCRdb holds only the in-frame ones, with some missing. The sample shows about 2 million clones, approximately 94% of them seen only once. Naive CD8 cells, CD45RO-negative and positively selected for CCR7, excluded terminally differentiated effector memory CD45RA+ cells. Sequenced input: naive CD8+ T cells sorted from blood. The sequence was obtained from a man in his late teens or twenties in good health. The chain carries TRBV5-6 and TRBJ2-3; D is unresolved. CDR3 sequence: CASSLPTEYTDTQYF. CDR3 coding DNA: TGTGCCAGCAGCCTACCGACTGAATACACCGATACGCAGTATTTT.